This T cell receptor beta chain was captured by sequencing in a study of tumor and adjacent non-tumor tissue in lung cancer. Study at large: Histology: about a dozen adenocarcinoma, a couple of squamous cell carcinoma, 1 small cell lung cancer.

This CDR3 has 17 amino acids. From germline, CDR1 is MNHEY and CDR2 SVGEGT. RNA was extracted from bulk tissue without any cell sorting. More than 3 cm separated this lung sample from the edge of the tumor. TCRbeta libraries were built with three rounds of nested PCR, modified from ARM-PCR. TCRdb re-called the multiplex PCR reads through MiXCR, storing one row per CDR3 protein. Here the sample spans 52,000 or so distinct CDR3 sequences, 74% being singletons. Note on this clonotype: One end of the junction does not line up with germline, which may come from a read error.

The sequencing sample was made of distant non-tumor lung tissue. The sequence was obtained from a woman aged 55-75 years with non-small cell lung cancer. The V call is TRBV6-2 or TRBV6-3, the J call TRBJ2-4; D ambiguous. The CDR3 loop is CASTYTLSGIAKNIQYF. For the CDR3, the DNA is TGTGCCAGCACTTACACATTGTCAGGAATCGCCAAAAACATTCAGTACTTC.